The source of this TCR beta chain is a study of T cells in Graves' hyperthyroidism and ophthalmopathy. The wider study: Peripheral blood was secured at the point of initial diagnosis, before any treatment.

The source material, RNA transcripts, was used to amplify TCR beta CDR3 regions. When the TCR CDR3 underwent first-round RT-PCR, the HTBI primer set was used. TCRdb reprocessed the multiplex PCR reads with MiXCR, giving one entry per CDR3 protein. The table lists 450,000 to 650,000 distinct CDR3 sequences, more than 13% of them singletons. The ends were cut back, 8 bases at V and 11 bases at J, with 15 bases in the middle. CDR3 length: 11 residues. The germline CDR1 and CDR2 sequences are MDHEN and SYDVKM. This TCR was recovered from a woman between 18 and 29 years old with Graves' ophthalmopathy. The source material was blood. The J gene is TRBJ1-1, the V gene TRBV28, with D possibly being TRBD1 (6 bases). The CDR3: CASFRDRRAFF. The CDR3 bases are TGTGCCAGCTTCCGCGACAGGAGGGCTTTCTTT.